This TCR beta chain was sequenced for a study of metastatic and nonmetastatic thyroid tumors. As processed by the authors: Built for papillary thyroid cancer, a distant-metastasis classifier drew on CDR3 differences across clinicopathological groups. TCRdb reprocessed the PCR reads via MiXCR. V and J calls and clone size were set by TCRdb, not the authors. Of about 40,000 clones in the sample, over 9.5% are singletons; the top ten hold around 25%. Ahead of thyroid surgery, no patient had received treatment of any kind. The junction had 5 bases not matched to a gene; V was cut back by 4 bases and J by 5 bases. Germline values: CDR1 LNHDA, CDR2 SQIVND (reference sequence). There are 14 residues in the CDR3. This clone came up many times.

The receptor was derived from a female donor with papillary thyroid cancer or a benign thyroid nodule (not recorded which). Some clones in this sample may be carry-over from other donors' samples. The chain couples TRBV19 to TRBJ2-3; TRBD1 aligns across 8 bases. The sample was blood. The CDR3 DNA follows: TGTGCCAGTAGTACCACAGGGGGGCAAGATACGCAGTATTTT. Translation: CASSTTGGQDTQYF.